A single sample gave rise to the 23 T cell receptor beta chains below, sequenced in a study of blood T cell repertoires in COVID-19. Method: immunoSEQ multiplex PCR; TCRdb's copy keeps in-frame clones and lacks some. The sample contains 490,000 or so clones, about 88% of which appear only once. Material: PBMCs or T cells enriched from blood (not recorded which). The receptors come from a woman aged 55 to 70 who had recovered from COVID-19.

This clone was seen only once. The rearrangement uses TRBV7-9 and TRBJ2-7, with 9 bases lining up with TRBD1. The length of the CDR3 is 15 residues. Per germline, CDR1 SEHNR and CDR2 FQNEAQ (reference sequence). With V trimmed by 3 bases and J by 1 base, 4 bases remained unmatched. In nucleotides, the CDR3 is TGTGCCAGCAGCTTCGGGACAGGGCGTTCCTACGAGCAGTACTTC. It is translated as CASSFGTGRSYEQYF.

J is TRBJ1-5 and V is TRBV28; TRBD1 agrees at 7 bases. Germline CDR1 is MDHEN and CDR2 is SYDVKM. V was pared by 4 bases and J by 7 bases, with 7 bases of the junction left unmatched. The CDR3 contains 14 residues. DNA for the CDR3: TGTGCCAGCAGTTCGACAGGGAGTGGGCAGCCCCAGCATTTT. This gives the protein CASSSTGSGQPQHF.

The chain uses TRBV2 and TRBJ1-3; 7 bases agree with TRBD1. The germline V gene encodes CDR1 SNHLY and CDR2 FYNNEI. The CDR3 sequence is 13 residues long. V shed 5 bases and J 5 bases; nucleotides not matched to a gene: 3. The CDR3 DNA reads as TGTGCCAGCAGTACGACAGGGAGAAACACCATATATTTT. The encoded protein is CASSTTGRNTIYF.

The chain uses TRBV2 and TRBJ2-3; a weak D match, TRBD2 (5 bases). The CDR3 contains 15 residues. Germline V CDR1 and CDR2: SNHLY, FYNNEI. The ends were cut back, 6 bases at V and 0 bases at J, with 13 bases in the middle. CDR3 loop: CASRFGGFSTDTQYF. The CDR3 DNA reads TGTGCCAGCAGGTTTGGCGGGTTTAGCACAGATACGCAGTATTTT.

The rearrangement links TRBV4-1 to TRBJ1-3; D might be TRBD1 (5 bases). The CDR3 is made up of 15 amino acids. Trimming left V 1 base short and J 1 base short, with 8 bases between. Germline CDR1 reads MGHRA; CDR2 reads YSYEKL. For the CDR3, the DNA is TGCGCCAGCAGCCAAGTTCAGGGTTCTGGAAACACCATATATTTT. This gives the protein CASSQVQGSGNTIYF.

The rearrangement links TRBV4-1 to TRBJ2-4, with TRBD1 as a possible D gene (5 bases). The CDR3 contains 16 residues. Germline V gene sequence: CDR1 MGHRA, CDR2 YSYEKL. Trimming took off 4 bases at V and 0 bases at J, with 13 bases between the two ends. CDR3 residues: CASSPRQKIAKNIQYF. The CDR3 nucleotides read TGCGCCAGCAGCCCGAGACAGAAGATAGCCAAAAACATTCAGTACTTC.

The chain couples TRBV7-2 to TRBJ2-3; a weak D match, TRBD1 (5 bases). This CDR3 contains 14 residues. Germline CDR1 and CDR2: SGHTA and FQGNSA. Between the trimmed V and J ends, which lost 2 bases and 2 bases, there was a span of 8 bases. The CDR3 DNA is TGTGCCAGCAGCTTAATAGGGGCCACAGATACGCAGTATTTT. As protein: CASSLIGATDTQYF.

This clone appeared a single time. The CDR3 coding sequence is TGTGCCAGCAGCTTACTAGCGGGGTCATTTAGCACAGATACGCAGTATTTT. This encodes CASSLLAGSFSTDTQYF. The rearrangement joins TRBV7-2 to TRBJ2-3, with 9 bases that match TRBD2. The CDR3 totals 17 residues. After removal of 2 bases from V and 0 bases from J, the junction contained 6 bases not matched to a gene. CDR1 SGHTA and CDR2 FQGNSA come from the germline V gene.

This clone was found once. The gene calls are TRBV27 and TRBJ1-6; 7 nucleotides match TRBD1. V lost 6 bases, J lost 0 bases, and 5 bases stayed unmatched. The CDR3 contains 16 residues. Germline lookup yields CDR1 MNHEY and CDR2 SMNVEV (reference sequence). CDR3 in amino acids: CASSKDRSSYNSPLHF. The CDR3 nucleotides are TGTGCCAGCAGCAAGGACAGGAGCTCCTATAATTCACCCCTCCACTTT.

Comment on this clone: Other DNA sequences in this specimen translate into the identical CDR3. The CDR3 DNA reads as TGTGCCAGTAGTTCCCGACAGGGTAACTATGGCTACACCTTC. Translation gives CASSSRQGNYGYTF. The V call is TRBV19, the J call TRBJ1-2; TRBD1 matches at 7 bases. The CDR3 spans 14 residues. The germline V gene encodes CDR1 LNHDA and CDR2 SQIVND (reference sequence). V lost 5 bases to trimming and J lost 1 base; unmatched junction nucleotides: 4.

This clone was detected once. The V and J genes are TRBV2 and TRBJ1-5, with D possibly TRBD1 on 5 matching bases. The CDR3 runs to 14 residues. Germline V CDR1 and CDR2: SNHLY, FYNNEI. V lost 2 bases to trimming and J lost 6 bases, with 11 bases between them. The CDR3 sequence: CASSEPGIRQPQHF. The CDR3 DNA reads TGTGCCAGCAGTGAACCAGGGATACGTCAGCCCCAGCATTTT.

This clone was picked up one time. The chain is built from TRBV7-2 and TRBJ1-2; D unresolved. This CDR3 is 14 amino acids long. V was clipped by 1 base and J by 2 bases, with 8 bases between them. CDR1 and CDR2 from the germline V gene are SGHTA and FQGNSA. CDR3 amino acids: CASSLGPGNYGYTF. The CDR3 DNA follows: TGTGCCAGCAGCTTAGGGCCGGGAAACTATGGCTACACCTTC.

Points on this clone: This same CDR3 is encoded by further DNA sequences in the sample. This chain uses TRBV5-5 with TRBJ1-1; 8 positions agree with TRBD1. V shed 2 bases, J shed 5 bases, and the junction held 5 bases outside the gene matches. The CDR3 is 14 amino acids. The germline V gene has CDR1 SGHKS and CDR2 YYEKEE (reference sequence). CDR3 sequence (DNA): TGTGCCAGCAGCTTCGGACAGGGAAGGACTGAAGCTTTCTTT. As protein: CASSFGQGRTEAFF. Combining the CDR3 with reference TRBV5-5 and TRBJ1-1 gives the whole variable domain DAGVTQSPTHLIKTRGQQVTLRCSPISGHKSVSWYQQVLGQGPQFIFQYYEKEERGRGNFPDRFSARQFPNYSSELNVNALLLGDSALYLCASSFGQGRTEAFFGQGTRLTVV.

Worth noting for this clone: The sample holds other DNA sequences that translate to the same CDR3. V gene TRBV5-1 combines with J gene TRBJ2-3; 9 bases align to TRBD2. This CDR3 has 15 amino acids. Unmatched junction bases numbered 6, after V lost 4 bases and J lost 3 bases. Germline V lookup: CDR1 SGHRS, CDR2 YFSETQ. In DNA form, the CDR3 reads TGCGCCAGCAGCCCGCTAGCGGGGAGGACAGATACGCAGTATTTT. Translating gives CASSPLAGRTDTQYF. Using reference TRBV5-1 and TRBJ2-3 for the parts outside the CDR3, the full variable domain is KAGVTQTPRYLIKTRGQQVTLSCSPISGHRSVSWYQQTPGQGLQFLFEYFSETQRNKGNFPGRFSGRQFSNSRSEMNVSTLELGDSALYLCASSPLAGRTDTQYFGPGTRLTVL.

The chain links TRBV24-1 to TRBJ1-1; D might be TRBD1 (5 bases). V was trimmed by 5 bases and J by 11 bases, leaving 11 bases between them. This CDR3 region has 11 residues. From germline, CDR1 is KGHDR and CDR2 SFDVKD. The CDR3 spells CATSARGEAFF. In DNA form, the CDR3 reads TGTGCCACCAGTGCCCGGGGGGAGGCTTTCTTT.

The chain has TRBV5-1 and TRBJ2-1; D remains unclear. This CDR3 spans 11 amino acids. Germline V gene sequence: CDR1 SGHRS, CDR2 YFSETQ. Deletions cut 4 bases from V and 12 bases from J, with 11 bases between. The CDR3 sequence is CASSARDLQFF. The CDR3 DNA follows: TGCGCCAGCAGCGCCCGCGATTTGCAGTTCTTC.

This clone was seen many times. The V gene is TRBV30, the J gene TRBJ1-6, with 9 bases matching TRBD1. Trimming cost V 0 bases and J 13 bases; bases outside gene matches: 7. Germline CDR1 reads GTSNPN; CDR2 reads SVGIG (reference sequence). The length of the CDR3 is 14 residues. The CDR3 DNA follows: TGTGCCTGGAGTGTAGAACAGGGGGCTCCCCCCCTCCACTTT. Protein product: CAWSVEQGAPPLHF.

The V gene is TRBV29-1, the J gene TRBJ1-6; 8 bases match TRBD1. The V and J ends lost 5 bases and 5 bases, in that order; junction bases with no gene match: 2. The CDR3 has 13 amino acids. Germline V gene sequence: CDR1 SQVTM, CDR2 ANQGSEA. CDR3 residues: CSVRQGNNSPLHF. In DNA, the CDR3 is TGCAGCGTTAGACAGGGGAATAATTCACCCCTCCACTTT. Supplemented by reference TRBV29-1 and TRBJ1-6, the full variable domain reads SAVISQKPSRDICQRGTSLTIQCQVDSQVTMMFWYRQQPGQSLTLIATANQGSEATYESGFVIDKFPISRPNLTFSTLTVSNMSPEDSSIYLCSVRQGNNSPLHFGNGTRLTVT.

This chain links TRBV2 with TRBJ1-6; TRBD1 is a possible D gene (6 bases). V lost 6 bases and J 4 bases, leaving 7 bases between the germline ends. Germline assignment: CDR1 SNHLY and CDR2 FYNNEI. The CDR3 sequence is 13 residues long. The CDR3 DNA follows: TGTGCCAGCAGGACAGGTTATAATTCACCCCTCCACTTT. Protein product: CASRTGYNSPLHF.

This sequence joins TRBV6-5 and TRBJ2-3, with unresolved D. The CDR3 consists of 12 residues. Trimming removed 0 bases from V and 7 bases from J, with 5 bases in between. The germline V gene has CDR1 MNHEY and CDR2 SVGAGI. The CDR3 DNA follows: TGTGCCAGCAGTTACTCGGGCAATACGCAGTATTTT. Translating gives CASSYSGNTQYF.

The chain employs TRBV29-1 and TRBJ1-3, with 7 bases matching TRBD1. This CDR3 comprises 15 residues. The V segment lost 4 bases and the J segment 0 bases; nucleotides outside the gene matches: 6. The germline CDR1 and CDR2 sequences are SQVTM and ANQGSEA. The CDR3 protein is CSVVPGTDSGNTIYF. The CDR3 DNA is TGCAGCGTTGTCCCCGGGACAGACTCTGGAAACACCATATATTTT.

V and J are TRBV7-8 and TRBJ1-2; 8 nucleotides match TRBD1. Germline lookup yields CDR1 SGHVS and CDR2 FQNEAQ. J was trimmed by 0 bases and V by 2 bases; bases with no gene match: 11. The CDR3 is 18 amino acids. CDR3 protein: CASSLSRSGTGPNYGYTF. DNA for the CDR3: TGTGCCAGCAGCTTATCCCGAAGTGGGACAGGCCCTAACTATGGCTACACCTTC.

The chain carries TRBV4-1 and TRBJ2-7; D not resolved. Trimming took 0 bases from V and 1 from J, leaving 13 bases between them. This CDR3 has 16 amino acids. Germline-derived CDR1 and CDR2 are MGHRA and YSYEKL. The CDR3 nucleotides are TGCGCCAGCAGCCAAGATCAGGCAGTCTGGTCCTACGAGCAGTACTTC. Its translation: CASSQDQAVWSYEQYF.